This T cell receptor (beta chain) was sequenced for a study of shared clonotypes between healthy human individuals. General study results and limits: Memory subsets generally showed lower estimated richness than naive subsets. Among donors, clonotype sharing was expected to be affected by sequencing depth.

The assay was run at deep level. TCRdb's table, derived via immunoSEQ multiplex PCR, lists solely in-frame clones and lacks some. The data contain approximately 2.3 million clones, over 85% of them singletons. Germline-derived CDR1 and CDR2 are KGHSH and LQKENI. The CDR3 consists of 15 residues. V was clipped by 5 bases and J by 4 bases; unmatched bases: 6. With respect to this clone: Its antigen remains unknown.

Sample: naive CD4+ T cells from PBMCs. The subset is: CD45RA+ positively selected. The chain employs TRBV18 and TRBJ1-2; 11 bases are a match to TRBD1. This TCR derives from a man between 18 and 29 years old in good health. Some clones in this sample may be carry-over from other donors' samples. CDR3 coding DNA: TGTGCCAGCTCAGACGCAGGACAGGGGGCCTATGGCTACACCTTC. This codes for CASSDAGQGAYGYTF.